The 26 T cell receptor beta chains below were found in one sample sequenced in a study of radiation and T cells in renal cell carcinoma. Described treatment: treatment-naive control, cytoreductive nephrectomy. Assay used: immunoSEQ multiplex PCR; TCRdb lists only in-frame clones, some missing. The table shows about 24,000 clones, with roughly 60% occurring only once. The specimen was tumor tissue, collected from a patient whose treatment was nephrectomy without radiotherapy. The receptors here all came from a middle-aged man with renal cell carcinoma.

The chain carries TRBV7-6 and TRBJ2-5; D uncertain. Germline V gene data show CDR1 as SGHVS and CDR2 as FNYEAQ. The CDR3 consists of 13 residues. V shed 1 base and J shed 7 bases, with 10 bases lying between them. CDR3 in amino acids: CASSLEMVGTQYF. The CDR3 DNA is TGTGCCAGCAGCTTAGAGATGGTCGGGACCCAGTACTTC.

This clone occurred many times. V usage is TRBV7-2 and J usage is TRBJ2-2, with TRBD1 identical over 12 bases. V was clipped by 4 bases and J by 5 bases; unmatched bases: 5. Germline V CDR1 and CDR2: SGHTA, FQGNSA. The CDR3 consists of 16 residues. The CDR3 sequence: CASSSGTGGRTGELFF. CDR3 sequence (DNA): TGTGCCAGCAGCTCCGGGACAGGGGGCCGAACCGGGGAGCTGTTTTTT.

This clone was counted between two and nine times. The V gene is TRBV5-6, the J gene TRBJ1-4, with D uncertain. Germline assignment: CDR1 SGHDT and CDR2 YYEEEE. The CDR3 totals 17 residues. V was shortened by 0 bases and J by 4 bases, with 16 bases between the two germline ends. The CDR3 loop is CASSLVGQPNGNEKLFF. CDR3 nucleotide sequence: TGTGCCAGCAGCTTGGTCGGGCAGCCCAATGGTAATGAAAAACTGTTTTTT.

The genes are TRBV7-2 and TRBJ2-3; 7 bases fit TRBD2. This CDR3 has 14 residues. Germline loops: CDR1 SGHTA, CDR2 FQGNSA. With V trimmed by 3 bases and J by 6 bases, 6 bases remained unmatched. The CDR3 is CASSFGLGGDTQYF. DNA for the CDR3: TGTGCCAGCAGCTTTGGACTGGGAGGGGATACGCAGTATTTT.

This sequence joins TRBV19 and TRBJ2-7; maybe TRBD1 (6 bases). This CDR3 contains 16 residues. V lost 7 bases to trimming and J lost 4 bases, with 23 bases between them. Germline values: CDR1 LNHDA, CDR2 SQIVND (reference sequence). Here the CDR3 DNA reads TGTGCCAGTAAGGAGGTGCGTGTGACAGGTCCGTACGAGCAGTACGTC. Amino acids: CASKEVRVTGPYEQYV.

This rearrangement joins TRBV10-1 to TRBJ2-3; 7 bases align to TRBD1. Germline assignment: CDR1 WNHNN and CDR2 SYGVQD (reference sequence). J gave up 3 bases and V 2 bases, and 2 bases lay outside the gene matches. The length of the CDR3 is 14 residues. The CDR3 nucleotides are TGCGCCAGCAGTGAGGGACAGGCTACAGATACGCAGTATTTT. Encoded protein: CASSEGQATDTQYF.

This clone came up a few times. The rearrangement uses TRBV4-2 and TRBJ2-7; D is undetermined. V dropped 0 bases and J dropped 4 bases, with 7 bases sitting between them. CDR3 length: 13 amino acids. Germline V gives CDR1 LGHNA, CDR2 YNFKEQ. CDR3 bases: TGTGCCAGCAGCCAAGAGCCCGGTTACGAGCAGTACTTC. This codes for CASSQEPGYEQYF.

V is TRBV25-1 and J is TRBJ2-3, with 8 bases matching TRBD1. CDR3 length: 15 residues. V lost 4 bases, J lost 3 bases, and 6 bases stayed unmatched. Germline CDR1 reads MGHDK; CDR2 reads SYGVNS. The CDR3 reads CASSARTGLTDTQYF. CDR3 nucleotides: TGTGCCAGCAGTGCCAGGACAGGGTTGACAGATACGCAGTATTTT.

The V call is TRBV6-5, the J call TRBJ1-1; D not resolved. V shed 0 bases and J shed 5 bases, with 13 bases lying between them. This CDR3 contains 15 residues. Germline-derived CDR1 and CDR2 are MNHEY and SVGAGI. DNA for the CDR3: TGTGCCAGCAGTTACTCGGTGGAGGGCGGAACTGAAGCTTTCTTT. As protein: CASSYSVEGGTEAFF.

The chain recombines TRBV6-5 with TRBJ1-1; no reliable D call. CDR3 size: 14 residues. Germline CDR1 reads MNHEY; CDR2 reads SVGAGI. Trimming stripped 0 bases from V and 5 bases from J, with 10 bases between. In DNA form, the CDR3 reads TGTGCCAGCAGTTACTCCAGTAGACGGACTGAAGCTTTCTTT. Amino acid sequence: CASSYSSRRTEAFF.

V usage is TRBV19 and J usage is TRBJ1-1; D is possibly TRBD1 (5 bases). The CDR3 is 11 amino acids. The V and J ends lost 8 bases and 10 bases respectively, with 14 bases between them. Germline-derived CDR1 and CDR2 are LNHDA and SQIVND (reference sequence). CDR3 nucleotides: TGTGCCAGTGAATCAGGGTTGGCAGCTTTCTTT. It encodes CASESGLAAFF.

This chain uses TRBV27 with TRBJ1-1; D is possibly TRBD1 (6 bases). The germline V gene encodes CDR1 MNHEY and CDR2 SMNVEV (reference sequence). V shed 2 bases and J shed 8 bases, with 9 bases lying between them. CDR3 size: 12 residues. The CDR3: CASSLLRGEAFF. The CDR3 DNA sequence: TGTGCCAGCAGTTTACTCAGGGGAGAAGCTTTCTTT.

This clone showed up just a few times. The DNA for the CDR3 is TGTGCCAGCAGTTACGAGGGGAACACTGAAGCTTTCTTT. The encoded protein is CASSYEGNTEAFF. This chain uses TRBV6-5 with TRBJ1-1; D gene ambiguous. Deletions cut 2 bases from V and 1 base from J, with 5 bases between. CDR3 length: 13 residues. Germline CDR1 is MNHEY and CDR2 is SVGAGI.

The table lists this clone with a count of one. This rearrangement joins TRBV6-5 to TRBJ2-7, with 11 positions matching TRBD1. Germline V gene sequence: CDR1 MNHEY, CDR2 SVGAGI. Losses at the gene ends were 5 bases for V and 2 bases for J; bases not matched to a gene: 2. There are 14 residues in the CDR3. Here the CDR3 reads CASSLDRGPYEQYF. Written as DNA, the CDR3 is TGTGCCAGCAGTCTGGACAGGGGGCCCTACGAGCAGTACTTC.

This clone has a handful of counts. The V gene is TRBV9, the J gene TRBJ2-7, with TRBD1 identical over 10 bases. J lost 2 bases, V lost 0 bases, and 5 bases had no gene match. The germline V gene has CDR1 SGDLS and CDR2 YYNGEE. This CDR3 region has 16 residues. The CDR3 nucleotides are TGTGCCAGCAGCGTAGGAGGGGGACAGGGGACCTACGAGCAGTACTTC. Residues: CASSVGGGQGTYEQYF.

This clone was seen more than once but under ten times. V usage is TRBV7-8 and J usage is TRBJ1-2; D not certain. Germline V lookup: CDR1 SGHVS, CDR2 FQNEAQ. V gave up 5 bases and J gave up 4 bases, with 14 bases separating them. The CDR3 is made up of 14 amino acids. CDR3 bases: TGTGCCAGCAGCCCAAACACCCGGGGCTATGGCTACACCTTC. Encoded protein: CASSPNTRGYGYTF.

This clone was seen a handful of times. The chain is built from TRBV19 and TRBJ1-4, with unresolved D. The CDR3 has 14 residues. The ends were cut back, 7 bases at V and 4 bases at J, with 13 bases in the middle. Germline loops: CDR1 LNHDA, CDR2 SQIVND (reference sequence). Here the CDR3 DNA reads TGTGCCAGTAAGGATGGTGGGAGTAATGAAAAACTGTTTTTT. This encodes CASKDGGSNEKLFF.

V is TRBV7-9 and J is TRBJ1-1; D is unresolved. Trimming stripped 4 bases from V and 6 bases from J, with 9 bases between. The germline gives CDR1 SEHNR, CDR2 FQNEAQ (reference sequence). This CDR3 is built from 12 residues. The CDR3 nucleotides read TGTGCCAGCAGCTACTTTGGGGCTGAAGCTTTCTTT. Protein: CASSYFGAEAFF.

The rearrangement links TRBV7-8 to TRBJ2-3; D might be TRBD1 or TRBD2, each matching 5 bases. This CDR3 is 17 amino acids long. Trimming cost V 0 bases and J 3 bases, with 16 bases left between them. Germline V gene data show CDR1 as SGHVS and CDR2 as FQNEAQ. The CDR3 DNA reads TGTGCCAGCAGCTTAGCCGGTGAGGGACCCAAAACAGATACGCAGTATTTT. Amino acid sequence: CASSLAGEGPKTDTQYF. Variable domain in full (rest from reference TRBV7-8 and TRBJ2-3): GAGVSQSPRYKVAKRGQDVALRCDPISGHVSLFWYQQALGQGPEFLTYFQNEAQLDKSGLPSDRFFAERPEGSVSTLKIQRTQQEDSAVYLCASSLAGEGPKTDTQYFGPGTRLTVL.

There are many counts of this clone. This chain links TRBV12-5 with TRBJ2-3; 7 bases align to TRBD1. J gave up 6 bases and V 6 bases, and 3 bases lay outside the gene matches. The CDR3 consists of 12 residues. Germline lookup yields CDR1 LGHNT and CDR2 FRNRAP. The CDR3 DNA is TGTGCTAGTGGGACAGGGCCGGATACGCAGTATTTT. The encoded protein is CASGTGPDTQYF.

This clone was seen only a few times. The rearrangement links TRBV27 to TRBJ2-2; no definite D call. This CDR3 is built from 14 residues. The germline V and J ends were trimmed by 5 bases and 5 bases, with 12 bases remaining between them. CDR1 is MNHEY, CDR2 SMNVEV, per germline (reference sequence). The CDR3 sequence is CASSESWATGELFF. CDR3 DNA: TGTGCCAGCAGTGAAAGTTGGGCGACCGGGGAGCTGTTTTTT.

This chain uses TRBV7-2 with TRBJ2-3, with unresolved D. Germline V gives CDR1 SGHTA, CDR2 FQGNSA. The V and J ends lost 2 bases and 6 bases respectively, with 15 bases between them. CDR3 length equals 15 residues. CDR3 nucleotide sequence: TGTGCCAGCAGCTTATGGATCAGCGCGAGGGATACGCAGTATTTT. Protein: CASSLWISARDTQYF.

The chain uses TRBV28 and TRBJ1-4; tentatively, D is TRBD1 (5 bases). Germline CDR1 reads MDHEN; CDR2 reads SYDVKM. Trimming shortened V by 8 bases and J by 0 bases, and 7 bases separated the two germline ends. This CDR3 region has 13 residues. CDR3: CASGTATNEKLFF. The DNA of the CDR3 is TGTGCCAGCGGGACCGCAACTAATGAAAAACTGTTTTTT.

The chain is built from TRBV19 and TRBJ1-1; no reliable D call. V was cut by 4 bases and J by 4 bases, with 10 bases left in between. The germline gives CDR1 LNHDA, CDR2 SQIVND (reference sequence). The CDR3 length is 13 residues. DNA for the CDR3: TGTGCCAGTAGTAATGATTGGGGCACTGAAGCTTTCTTT. Amino acids: CASSNDWGTEAFF.

V gene TRBV7-2 combines with J gene TRBJ1-5, with 8 nucleotides matching TRBD1. The junction had 11 bases not matched to a gene; V was cut back by 5 bases and J by 8 bases. CDR3 length: 15 amino acids. Per the germline V gene, CDR1 is SGHTA and CDR2 is FQGNSA. DNA for the CDR3: TGTGCCAGCAGCCAAGGGACAGGAGGTCTAAAGCCCCAGCATTTT. Translating gives CASSQGTGGLKPQHF.

V gene TRBV5-1 combines with J gene TRBJ1-2; TRBD1 agrees at 7 bases. J was trimmed by 4 bases and V by 4 bases; bases with no gene match: 7. The length of the CDR3 is 14 residues. CDR1 is SGHRS, CDR2 YFSETQ, per germline. The CDR3 DNA reads TGCGCCAGCAGCCAGGGACAGCGGGTCTATGGCTACACCTTC. Its protein is CASSQGQRVYGYTF.